This TCR beta chain emerged from a study of cytomegalovirus exposure and HLA in healthy donors (dated by TCRdb to 2017 to 2019). Turning to the overall study: According to an earlier analysis of 587 of the donors, roughly 180 million T cells yielded roughly 110 million unique TCR beta sequences and 276 Gb of sequence data. About 300 gigabases of sequencing data and 80 million or so unique TCR sequences were included in an early release covering over 600 HLA-typed donors. Of the approximately 370 genotyped donors, approximately 81% were placed in the genetic ancestry cluster associated with self-reported Caucasian donors. The study was designed to test whether signatures of past pathogen exposure could be identified by cataloging public T cell receptors. The T cell repertoires of 666 subjects were profiled by immunosequencing and related to cytomegalovirus serostatus. Besides the first cohort of approximately 710 subjects, a separate validation cohort made up of roughly 120 different subjects was used. To predict cytomegalovirus infection status, the study brought together high-throughput TCR immunosequencing, statistical association of individual TCRs with disease status, and machine learning. In a later analysis, previously published TCR beta repertoires from 666 donors were re-analyzed and high-resolution HLA genotyping was added so that TCR occurrence patterns could be studied. Rather than drawing on any new phenotypic data, the later analysis identified candidate immune exposures from TCR beta sequences and the way those sequences occurred across donors. To decide whether each TCR beta V gene segment behaved as functional or pseudogenic, an earlier analysis of 587 of the donors relied on high-throughput TCR beta sequencing. Donor age, sex, ethnicity and CMV serostatus were compiled together with the repertoire data. In a later genetic analysis, genome-wide SNP genotypes for about 65% of the roughly 700 donors were used, and that subset was treated as a discovery cohort. All discovery cohort repertoires had been generated using a single sequencing platform. Both class I and class II loci were covered by HLA typing, at four-digit resolution. Typing coverage differed by locus: A, B, C, DRB1 and DQB1 were typed in roughly 620-640 donors, DQA1 in 522, DPA1 in some 600, and DPB1 in around 490. A handful of DR-DQ haplotypes were handled as single units for association and clustering because linkage in the cohort was strong. Among 350 to 400 genotyped donors of the cohort, an average of roughly 240,000 unique TCR beta nucleotide sequences were sequenced per donor, 15% to 20% of them non-productive.

This clone was seen only a few times. Its antigen target is currently unknown. Base qualities are missing; no much larger clone stands one base away. Library construction relied on the immunoSEQ multiplex PCR assay. For the multiplex PCR, a mixture combining 60 forward primers for TCR Vbeta segments and 13 reverse primers for TCR Jbeta segments was used. Amplification of the CDR3 region of rearranged TCR beta genes was performed with a multiplex PCR assay on genomic DNA. The Illumina HiSeq System was used to sequence the amplified TCR beta libraries as 87-base-pair reads. In the source study's methods: A later analysis counted around 72 million unique TCR beta chains across the 690 or so repertoires, and some 11 million of these chains were shared by at least two donors. A nearest-neighbor algorithm error-corrected the raw reads and collapsed the reads into unique sequences, merging closely related sequences to remove PCR and sequencing errors. CDR3 sequences were aligned to IMGT reference sequences to assign V, D and J gene segments. For a sequence to be retained, a match of at least six nucleotides was required to both a V gene segment and a J gene segment. A rearrangement counted as productive if the CDR3 had no stop codons and remained in frame with V and J, and every other rearrangement counted as non-productive. Following IMGT convention, CDR3 was defined as the stretch from the second conserved V-encoded cysteine to the conserved J-encoded phenylalanine. The earlier analysis of 587 of the donors excluded sequences that lacked an unambiguous match to a single V gene segment. In an earlier analysis of a few hundred of the donors, a V segment was called functional when productive rearrangements were above 56.7%, and segregating when the standard deviation between donors exceeded 5%. To diagnose cytomegalovirus status from the catalog of TCR beta chain sequences, a statistical classification framework was built. A later analysis assigned V and J genes by comparing TCR nucleotide sequences with IMGT/GENE-DB human TR gene sequences. In a later analysis, CDR3 sequences and most-parsimonious VDJ recombination scenarios were assigned using the TCRdist pipeline. In a later analysis, each TCR beta chain was defined by its CDR3 amino acid sequence together with its V-gene family, and reads lacking a unique V-gene family were excluded. To address suspected cross-contamination and a sequencing artifact, a later analysis removed under 600 highly shared, low-generation-probability nucleotide sequences. A later analysis calculated a clonal expansion index for each public chain from normalized within-repertoire ranks of inferred template counts. In a later analysis, generation probabilities were computed using a VDJ recombination model fitted to out-of-frame rearrangements, and the results were checked against IGoR. A later analysis scored TCR-TCR, TCR-HLA and TCR-CMV co-occurrence with hypergeometric tests, applying a repertoire-size bias correction to TCR pairs. False discovery rates were estimated in a later analysis by permuting HLA or CMV assignments 20 times. In a later analysis, co-occurring TCRs were grouped with DBSCAN, and TCRdist sequence similarity was added when clustering was performed within HLA-allele-positive subsets. Repertoires with fewer than 30,000 or more than 120,000 public chains, plus five repertoires with anomalous nucleotide sharing, were excluded from co-occurrence clustering. The clones in this table, taken by TCRdb from immuneACCESS, are in-frame only. Not every clone is retained; where verified, under half of the shortfall comes from an unresolved V gene, and the cause of the rest is unknown. The DNA was the basis for D and trimming; V, J and clone size are from that table. The sample table records 150,000 to 200,000 clones; around four fifths of these occur just once. The ten largest clones represent about 1.1% of the sample.

In total, around 600 healthy bone marrow donors made up the cohort. At the time of sampling, every cohort member was nominally healthy, though immune exposures that went unrecorded were likely present. The donor tested CMV seronegative, placing the donor among the 350 to 400 seronegative members of the cohort. Each donor provided a peripheral blood sample, and peripheral blood mononuclear cells were used for TCR beta sequencing. Genomic DNA was extracted from the blood cell samples with the Qiagen DNeasy Blood Extraction Kit. Overall results and qualifications from the work: A few of the identified cytomegalovirus-associated TCR beta chains were confirmed in vitro to be specific for cytomegalovirus antigens. A total of 150 to 200 TCR beta chains were listed by the study as associated with cytomegalovirus. Because HLA typing was missing for some donors at each locus, association tests included only the typed subset. Most CMV-associated TCR beta chains appeared to be HLA-restricted in a later analysis, and the HLA associations seemed to be driven largely by CMV exposure. Some IMGT-functional V segments, including TRBV6-2 and TRBV6-3, could not be distinguished by the 87-base-pair reads and were therefore excluded. In a later genetic analysis, fewer N-insertions in productive TCRs were reported among donors in an Asian-associated ancestry cluster than the roughly 640-donor mean. For the cohort, immune exposure information was limited to CMV serostatus. Correlated functional status among segregating V segments might reflect linkage disequilibrium, but an unknown experimental factor could not be ruled out. It was suggested by the authors that the approach could potentially be generalized to other disease states and immunological phenotypes. An association between a missense DCLRE1C variant and V-gene and J-gene trimming of TCR beta chains was found in a later genetic analysis and replicated in an independent cohort. Cytomegalovirus status was reported to be diagnosed by the classifier with high specificity and sensitivity in both the original and validation cohorts. Specific HLA alleles were associated with roughly 16,000 TCR beta sequences at a false discovery rate of 0.05 in a later analysis. In this cohort, only TCR beta chains were sequenced, and detectable features were limited by the absence of alpha or paired-chain data. According to a later analysis, TCR association rates differed among HLA loci, with DRB1 alleles showing the most associated TCRs and HLA-C alleles showing the fewest. A further reported finding was that TCR beta sequences accurately predicted the HLA-A and HLA-B alleles for most subjects in the first cohort. The presence/absence analyses assumed that sequencing depth was roughly uniform across donors, and that assumption may not be true. In a later analysis, HLA-associated TCR beta chains were found to be more clonally expanded and to have lower generation probabilities than equally common non-associated chains. The sequencing pipeline was judged likely to have produced a cluster of highly shared sequence variants as a technical artifact. Broadly in line with IMGT annotations, most TCR beta V segments showed up in productive rearrangements about 87% or about 30% of the time in an earlier analysis of several hundred of the donors. A later analysis reported that several top co-occurrence clusters appeared linked to parvovirus B19, influenza, CMV and Epstein-Barr virus. Most TCR sequences were observed very rarely across donors, whereas some public TCRs were present in many individuals. Because counts were too low, about 18 rarely observed V segments, including chromosome 9 orphons, were excluded from the earlier analysis of around 590 of the donors. When HLA alleles, especially DR and DQ, strongly co-occurred, TCR associations were difficult to assign to individual alleles.

Trimming takes 4 bases from V and 4 bases from J, and the germline ends sit 10 bases apart. Including the terminal cysteine and phenylalanine, the CDR3 comprises 13 residues. Kept here is only the CDR3 DNA, which spans 39 bases and is read in frame from base 1. CDR1 is given as SGHDN and CDR2 as FVKESK, both from the germline V gene. The origin of this receptor is a woman in her thirties or forties in good health and CMV-seronegative. The source material was PBMCs. Recombination joined TRBV14 with TRBJ1-1; tentative D gene TRBD1, with 6 bases matching. The CDR3 region reads CASSRGGATEAFF. The base sequence is TGTGCCAGCAGCCGGGGGGGGGCCACTGAAGCTTTCTTT.